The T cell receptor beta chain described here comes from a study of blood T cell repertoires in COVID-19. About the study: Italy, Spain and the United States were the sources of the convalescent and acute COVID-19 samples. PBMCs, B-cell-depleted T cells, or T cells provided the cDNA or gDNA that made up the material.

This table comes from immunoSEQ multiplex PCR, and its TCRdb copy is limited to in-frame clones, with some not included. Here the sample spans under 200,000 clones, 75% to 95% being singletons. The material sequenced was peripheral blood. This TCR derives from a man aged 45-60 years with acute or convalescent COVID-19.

CDR3 in amino acids: CATSGGLAGVEDEQYF. The CDR3 bases are TGTGCCACCAGCGGAGGACTAGCGGGAGTGGAGGACGAGCAGTACTTC. V is TRBV15 and J is TRBJ2-7; 13 bases line up with TRBD2. CDR3 size: 16 residues. The germline V gene has CDR1 LNHNV and CDR2 YYDKDF (reference sequence). V lost 5 bases, J lost 5 bases, and 9 bases stayed unmatched.